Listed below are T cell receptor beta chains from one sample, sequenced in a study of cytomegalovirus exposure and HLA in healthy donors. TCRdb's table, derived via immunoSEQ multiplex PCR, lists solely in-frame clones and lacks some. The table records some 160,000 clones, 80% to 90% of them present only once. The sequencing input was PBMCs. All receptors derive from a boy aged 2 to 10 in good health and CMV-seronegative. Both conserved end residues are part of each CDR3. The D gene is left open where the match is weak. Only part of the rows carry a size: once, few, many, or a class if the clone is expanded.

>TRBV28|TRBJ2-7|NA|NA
TGTGCCAGCAGTTTAAGGGACGGGAGCTCCTACGAGCAGTACTTC
CASSLRDGSSYEQYF
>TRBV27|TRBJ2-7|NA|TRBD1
TGTGCCAGCCAGAGGGCTGGACAGGCGAGGGAGCAGTACTTC
CASQRAGQAREQYF
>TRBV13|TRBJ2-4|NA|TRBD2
TGTGCCAGCGAGCCGACGGGGGGCATTCAGTACTTC
CASEPTGGIQYF
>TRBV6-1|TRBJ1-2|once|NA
TGTGCCAGCAGTGAAGAGAGTATAAGGGTCAGGGCGACCTATGGCTACACCTTC
CASSEESIRVRATYGYTF
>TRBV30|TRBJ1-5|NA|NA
TGTGCCTGGAGTGCTTACCGGACAGTCCAGGGTCAGCCCCAGCATTTT
CAWSAYRTVQGQPQHF
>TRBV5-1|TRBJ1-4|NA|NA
TGCGCCAGCAGCTTGGTCCCCCACTCGCGGGAAAAACTGTTTTTT
CASSLVPHSREKLFF
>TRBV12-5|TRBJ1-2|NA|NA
TGTGCTAGTGGTCGGACAGATGGCTACACCTTC
CASGRTDGYTF
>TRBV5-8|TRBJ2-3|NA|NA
TGTGCCAGCAGCTTGGCGATTGGAGGGCGCACAGATACGCAGTATTTT
CASSLAIGGRTDTQYF
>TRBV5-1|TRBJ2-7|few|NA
TGCGCCAGCAGCACTGGACACTCGAGCTCCTACGAGCAGTACTTC
CASSTGHSSSYEQYF
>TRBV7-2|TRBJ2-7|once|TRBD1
TGTGCCAGCAGCTTTTTTCCAGGGGGCGTCGAGCAGTACTTC
CASSFFPGGVEQYF
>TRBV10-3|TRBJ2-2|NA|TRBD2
TGTGCCATCAACGGGCTAGCGGGACGGCTTAACACCGGGGAGCTGTTTTTT
CAINGLAGRLNTGELFF
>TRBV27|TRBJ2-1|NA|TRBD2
TGTGCCAGCAGGGGACTAGCGGCAAAGCTATACAATGAGCAGTTCTTC
CASRGLAAKLYNEQFF
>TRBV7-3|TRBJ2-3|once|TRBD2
TGTGCCAGCAGCTCTATAGCGGGTCTTAGCACAGATACGCAGTATTTT
CASSSIAGLSTDTQYF
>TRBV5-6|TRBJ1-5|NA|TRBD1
TGTGCCAGCAGCCCGTCGACAGGGCCGCCCCAGCATTTT
CASSPSTGPPQHF
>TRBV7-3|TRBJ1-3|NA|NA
TGTGCCAGCAGCTTTGATTCGGGGTCGCGTGTATATTTT
CASSFDSGSRVYF
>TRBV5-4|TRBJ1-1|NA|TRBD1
TGTGCCAGCAGCGAGTTACGGGGACAGGGAAACACTGAAGCTTTCTTT
CASSELRGQGNTEAFF
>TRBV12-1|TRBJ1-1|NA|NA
TGTGCCAGCAGCAACCCGTTGGGCGGGGGGACAAACACTGAAGCTTTCTTT
CASSNPLGGGTNTEAFF
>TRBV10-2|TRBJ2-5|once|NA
TGCGCCAGCAAGGGAGGAACCCAAGAGACCCAGTACTTC
CASKGGTQETQYF
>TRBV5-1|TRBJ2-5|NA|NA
TGCGCCAGCCGGGACCCAGGGGACCAAGAGACCCAGTACTTC
CASRDPGDQETQYF
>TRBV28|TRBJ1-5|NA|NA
TGTGCCAGCAGTTTATTAGGCAGGGCCCAGCCCCAGCATTTT
CASSLLGRAQPQHF
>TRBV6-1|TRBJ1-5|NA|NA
TGTGCCAGCAGCTCAGACCAGGGTCAGCCCCAGCATTTT
CASSSDQGQPQHF
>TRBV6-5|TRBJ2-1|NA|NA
TGTGCCAGCAGTGCCCCGAGGGCGGACAATGAGCAGTTCTTC
CASSAPRADNEQFF
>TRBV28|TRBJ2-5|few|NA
TGTGCCAGCAGTTATCGCCCCGAGGGTGGTGAGACCCAGTACTTC
CASSYRPEGGETQYF
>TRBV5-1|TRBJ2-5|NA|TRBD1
TGCGCCAGCAGCTTGGCCAAGGGGACAGGGGCTCAAGAGACCCAGTACTTC
CASSLAKGTGAQETQYF